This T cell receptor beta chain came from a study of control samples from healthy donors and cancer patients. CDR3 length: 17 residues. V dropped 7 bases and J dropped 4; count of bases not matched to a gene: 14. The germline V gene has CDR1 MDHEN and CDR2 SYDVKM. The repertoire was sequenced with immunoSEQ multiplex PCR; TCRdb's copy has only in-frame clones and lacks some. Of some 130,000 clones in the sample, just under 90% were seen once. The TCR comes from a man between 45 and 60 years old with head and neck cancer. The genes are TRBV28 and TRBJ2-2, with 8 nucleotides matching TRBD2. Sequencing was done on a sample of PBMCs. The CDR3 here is CASTNRGGRVGTGELFF. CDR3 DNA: TGTGCCAGCACTAATCGGGGGGGCCGAGTTGGCACCGGGGAGCTGTTTTTT.